This is a list of T cell receptor beta chains from one sample in a study of pediatric ulcerative colitis. The protocol was immunoSEQ multiplex PCR, while the TCRdb copy is restricted to in-frame clones and leaves out a portion. The table lists 36,000 or so clones, more than 70% of them singletons. The sample comprised gut tissue. The receptors were gathered from a boy between 5 and 17 years old with moderate ulcerative colitis. Each CDR3 is given with its conserved first and last residue. D genes are given only for firm matches. The listing skips clone size in some rows; elsewhere it reads once, few, many or a size class.

d_call: .; clone_size: .; j_call: TRBJ2-7; v_call: TRBV10-1; cdr3_aa: CASSESIGVKQYF
d_call: TRBD2; clone_size: .; j_call: TRBJ2-7; v_call: TRBV6-6; cdr3_aa: CASSYSSGGSSYEQYF
d_call: TRBD1; clone_size: .; j_call: TRBJ1-2; v_call: TRBV4-2; cdr3_aa: CASSQGLEQGARGYTF
d_call: .; clone_size: .; j_call: TRBJ1-5; v_call: TRBV9; cdr3_aa: CASRIGVGGQPQHF
d_call: .; clone_size: few; j_call: TRBJ2-3; v_call: TRBV4-1; cdr3_aa: CASSQESKGRNTQYF
d_call: TRBD2; clone_size: .; j_call: TRBJ2-3; v_call: TRBV18; cdr3_aa: CASSATSGGAEALVTDTQYF
d_call: .; clone_size: .; j_call: TRBJ1-4; v_call: TRBV5-8; cdr3_aa: CASSETTGMANEKLFF
d_call: .; clone_size: .; j_call: TRBJ1-4; v_call: TRBV29-1; cdr3_aa: CSGRYYEKLFF
d_call: TRBD2; clone_size: .; j_call: TRBJ2-2; v_call: TRBV7-6; cdr3_aa: CASSLRTSGIVGGELFF
d_call: .; clone_size: .; j_call: TRBJ2-1; v_call: TRBV7-6; cdr3_aa: CASSHSPSPQEFGYNEQFF
d_call: .; clone_size: .; j_call: TRBJ2-3; v_call: TRBV4-2; cdr3_aa: CASSQDPAPSTDTQYF
d_call: .; clone_size: .; j_call: TRBJ1-2; v_call: TRBV5-6; cdr3_aa: CASSLFNGDYGYTF
d_call: .; clone_size: .; j_call: TRBJ1-2; v_call: TRBV5-6; cdr3_aa: CASSLSPTVGYTF
d_call: .; clone_size: .; j_call: TRBJ1-1; v_call: TRBV28; cdr3_aa: CASENGDGDKAFF
d_call: TRBD1; clone_size: .; j_call: TRBJ1-5; v_call: TRBV19; cdr3_aa: CASSTHRDRAYSNQPQHF
d_call: .; clone_size: .; j_call: TRBJ2-1; v_call: TRBV6-1; cdr3_aa: CASSDLLGGGARVGQFF
d_call: .; clone_size: once; j_call: TRBJ1-6; v_call: TRBV6-4; cdr3_aa: CASSPQGGYNSPLHF
d_call: .; clone_size: .; j_call: TRBJ1-4; v_call: TRBV18; cdr3_aa: CASSPQRVGNEKLFF
d_call: .; clone_size: .; j_call: TRBJ1-2; v_call: TRBV27; cdr3_aa: CASSLGATGWSGYTF
d_call: .; clone_size: .; j_call: TRBJ1-2; v_call: TRBV11-1; cdr3_aa: CASSPGRGYGYTF
d_call: TRBD1; clone_size: .; j_call: TRBJ1-2; v_call: TRBV19; cdr3_aa: CASSIQPGQGAGNYGYTF
d_call: .; clone_size: .; j_call: TRBJ1-1; v_call: TRBV7-6; cdr3_aa: CASSLGLQGTEAFF
d_call: .; clone_size: .; j_call: TRBJ1-2; v_call: TRBV5-6; cdr3_aa: CASSRNRDYGYTF
d_call: .; clone_size: .; j_call: TRBJ1-2; v_call: TRBV10-2; cdr3_aa: CASSREGGGYGYTF
d_call: TRBD1; clone_size: once; j_call: TRBJ2-1; v_call: TRBV18; cdr3_aa: CASSPRVRTGSPEQFF
d_call: TRBD1; clone_size: few; j_call: TRBJ2-2; v_call: TRBV5-1; cdr3_aa: CASSSPGQGAGELFF